This TCR beta chain appears in the sequencing data of a study of T cells in localized non-small cell lung cancer. Study results and limitations: A median of around 60 clones ranked among the top 100 in tumor appeared in adjacent lung. Uninvolved adjacent lung showed peak T cell clonality, exceeding tumor.

On this clone: What it recognizes is unknown.

Libraries were prepared by immunoSEQ multiplex PCR; TCRdb keeps only in-frame clonotypes and omits some of them. Of about 3,000 clones listed, roughly two fifths are singletons. Germline V lookup: CDR1 SQVTM, CDR2 ANQGSEA. The length of the CDR3 is 16 residues. Trimming took 4 bases from V and 4 from J; bases not matched to a gene: 9. This clonotype was obtained from a male donor older than 55 with stage I squamous cell lung carcinoma. The J gene is TRBJ2-3, the V gene TRBV29-1; 12 bases align to TRBD2. This material consisted of lung tumor tissue, taken before any cancer treatment. Written as DNA, the CDR3 is TGCAGCGTTGCCGGGACTAGCGGGCAACCCGCAGATACGCAGTATTTT. Encoded protein: CSVAGTSGQPADTQYF.